Each of the 14 T cell receptor beta chains below was sequenced from the same sample in a study of prognosis after radiotherapy for stage I lung cancer (dated by TCRdb to the early 2020s). For sequencing, an Illumina HiSeq 3000 was employed. Two rounds of multiplex PCR were performed to amplify the TCR beta CDR3 region from genomic DNA. The first PCR round used primers specific to each TRBV and TRBJ gene, and the primer sequences were filed in Chinese patent CN105087789A. TCRdb redid the processing of the public reads, applying fastp at Q25 and MiXCR, and retained in-frame beta chains. Entries are consolidated by CDR3 protein sequence, retaining the most common genes and DNA. Across this sample there are under 25,000 distinct CDR3 sequences, with roughly 53% seen only once. The leading ten clones occupy 32% of the sample. Sequenced material: PBMCs, taken before or after stereotactic body radiation therapy (not recorded which). The origin of the receptors is a donor over 45 with non-small cell lung cancer.

This rearrangement joins TRBV28 to TRBJ2-1, with 10 bases aligning to TRBD1. The CDR3 is 15 amino acids. V was clipped by 8 bases and J by 3 bases; unmatched bases: 7. The V gene's germline CDR1 is MDHEN and CDR2 SYDVKM. The CDR3 bases are TGTGCCAGCCACTCCGGGACAGGGGTCTACAATGAGCAGTTCTTC. Translation gives CASHSGTGVYNEQFF.

The chain recombines TRBV6-4 with TRBJ2-1; D uncertain. Germline V gives CDR1 MRHNA, CDR2 SNTAGT. This CDR3 contains 12 residues. Trimming left V 3 bases short and J 10 bases short, with 10 bases between. The CDR3 DNA reads TGTGCCAGCAGTGATGTTGGGCGAGAGCAGTTCTTC. This gives the protein CASSDVGREQFF.

The chain is built from TRBV5-1 and TRBJ2-3, with 11 bases aligning to TRBD2. Germline V CDR1 and CDR2: SGHRS, YFSETQ. The CDR3 has 17 residues. V was clipped by 3 bases and J by 4 bases; unmatched bases: 10. CDR3 in amino acids: CASSSGLAAKKPDTQYF. CDR3 bases: TGCGCCAGCAGCTCGGGACTAGCGGCCAAGAAGCCAGATACGCAGTATTTT. The entire variable domain, with the rest obtained from reference TRBV5-1 and TRBJ2-3, is as follows: KAGVTQTPRYLIKTRGQQVTLSCSPISGHRSVSWYQQTPGQGLQFLFEYFSETQRNKGNFPGRFSGRQFSNSRSEMNVSTLELGDSALYLCASSSGLAAKKPDTQYFGPGTRLTVL.

Concerning this clonotype itself: This sequence may be a read error, since a much larger clone differs from it by one base. CDR3 DNA sequence: TGCGCCAGCAGCCTCTCTTTGACAGGGTCCTACGAGCAGTACTTC. Translation: CASSLSLTGSYEQYF. The chain combines TRBV4-1 with TRBJ2-7, with 7 positions matching TRBD1. The CDR3 totals 15 residues. Germline V gives CDR1 MGHRA, CDR2 YSYEKL. Trimming at V came to 4 bases and at J to 1 base, leaving 7 bases not matched to a gene.

At least ten counts were recorded for this clonotype. This sequence joins TRBV20-1 and TRBJ2-1; TRBD2 might be the D (5 bases). Trimming took off 5 bases at V and 0 bases at J, with 14 bases between the two ends. CDR1 is DFQATT, CDR2 SNEGSKA, per germline (reference sequence). The CDR3 runs 15 residues. Here the CDR3 reads CSALGGRFSYNEQFF. As DNA, the CDR3 is TGCAGTGCTCTGGGCGGGCGGTTCTCCTACAATGAGCAGTTCTTC.

The chain joins TRBV6-2 or TRBV6-3 to TRBJ1-3; 8 bases align to TRBD1. The CDR3 has 16 amino acids. Germline trimming cut 6 bases from V and 6 bases from J; bases unmatched to any gene: 13. Germline V lookup: CDR1 MNHEY, CDR2 SVGEGT. The DNA of the CDR3 is TGTGCCAGCAGAGCCCCAGGGGGCGCGGCTATAAACACCATATATTTT. This translates into CASRAPGGAAINTIYF.

V is TRBV11-3 and J is TRBJ2-7; D may be TRBD1 (5 bases). CDR1 is SGHNT, CDR2 YENEEA, per germline. Trimming left V 4 bases short and J 5 bases short, with 18 bases between. The CDR3 loop spans 15 amino acids. The CDR3 nucleotides read TGTGCCAGCAGCTCTTACCAGGGAATTGCGGACGAGCAGTACTTC. This sequence encodes CASSSYQGIADEQYF.

In regard to this clonotype: Compared with germline, one end of the junction differs, possibly owing to a read error. The chain couples TRBV19 to TRBJ2-3; 9 nucleotides line up with TRBD2. CDR3 length: 14 residues. The germline gives CDR1 LNHDA, CDR2 SQIVND (reference sequence). The CDR3 DNA follows: TGTGCCGGTAGTGGCGGGGGGGCCGGAGATACGCAGTATTTT. This sequence encodes CAGSGGGAGDTQYF.

This chain connects TRBV11-3 to TRBJ2-2; the match to TRBD2 covers 8 bases. This CDR3 is built from 16 residues. J was trimmed by 2 bases and V by 2 bases; bases with no gene match: 4. CDR1 is SGHNT, CDR2 YENEEA, per germline. The CDR3 nucleotides read TGTGCCAGCAGCTTAATACTAGCGGTTAACACCGGGGAGCTGTTTTTT. Amino acid sequence: CASSLILAVNTGELFF.

In its sample, this clonotype was seen many times. This chain connects TRBV20-1 to TRBJ2-7; TRBD2 matches at 16 bases. CDR1 is DFQATT and CDR2 is SNEGSKA in the germline V gene (reference sequence). With 2 bases clipped from V and 2 bases from J, the junction kept 12 bases outside the gene matches. The CDR3 has 19 amino acids. CDR3 in amino acids: CSARPLAGTSGRGPYEQYF. CDR3 in DNA: TGCAGTGCTAGACCTCTCGCCGGGACTAGCGGGAGGGGCCCCTACGAGCAGTACTTC.

The DNA for the CDR3 is TGTGCCAGCAGTTCGTTCAGGGGGGGGGGCGAAGCTGAGCAGTTCTTC. This gives the protein CASSSFRGGGEAEQFF. The V gene is TRBV6-2 or TRBV6-3, the J gene TRBJ2-1, with D perhaps TRBD1 or TRBD2 (7 bases each). This CDR3 comprises 16 residues. The germline V gene has CDR1 MNHEY and CDR2 SVGEGT. V lost 4 bases and J lost 9, with 22 bases in between.

This clonotype has ten or more counts. V is TRBV19 and J is TRBJ2-5; D gene uncertain. CDR1 and CDR2 (germline): LNHDA, SQIVND (reference sequence). The CDR3 contains 13 residues. Trimming cost V 3 bases and J 5 bases, with 10 bases left between them. CDR3 nucleotide sequence: TGTGCCAGTAGTATGGGCCGGCGGGAGACCCAGTACTTC. Residues: CASSMGRRETQYF. Variable domain in full (rest from reference TRBV19 and TRBJ2-5): DGGITQSPKYLFRKEGQNVTLSCEQNLNHDAMYWYRQDPGQGLRLIYYSQIVNDFQKGDIAEGYSVSREKKESFPLTVTSAQKNPTAFYLCASSMGRRETQYFGPGTRLLVL.

This clonotype was observed at least ten times. V and J are TRBV11-2 and TRBJ1-1; 7 bases fit TRBD1. J was trimmed by 4 bases and V by 5 bases; bases with no gene match: 7. This CDR3 is 14 amino acids long. Germline CDR1 SGHAT, CDR2 FQNNGV. As DNA, the CDR3 is TGTGCCAGCAGCCTGACAGGGATAGTCACTGAAGCTTTCTTT. Translating it yields CASSLTGIVTEAFF.

This clonotype was observed many times. This chain uses TRBV5-4 with TRBJ1-1, with D uncertain. The germline CDR1 and CDR2 sequences are SGHNT and YYREEE (reference sequence). The V end lost 0 bases, the J end lost 5 bases, and 11 bases lay between the germline ends. This CDR3 comprises 14 residues. CDR3 amino acids: CASSLVDWGTEAFF. Here the CDR3 DNA reads TGTGCCAGCAGCTTGGTTGACTGGGGAACTGAAGCTTTCTTT.